This T cell receptor (beta chain) was recovered during a study of human T cells and chemical hapten exposure. Looking at the study overall: The scalp of each patient received a weekly diphenylcyclopropenone dose for the full roughly 24-week study. Chiefly women, the patients showed alopecia areata, totalis or universalis.

Time point specified: patch test 3, about 24 weeks after DPC sensitization. Treatment in this sample: therapeutic diphenylcyclopropenone sensitization with weekly scalp DPC. The study drew its donors from alopecia patients who were 18 to 70 years old and suitable for DPC. Total RNA was isolated from whole blood that had not been fractionated. TCRdb analysed the RACE reads with MiXCR anew, one entry per CDR3 protein. The sample has roughly 60,000 distinct CDR3 sequences; roughly an eighth are singletons. The V end lost 0 bases, the J end lost 2 bases, and 17 bases lay between the germline ends. The CDR3 is 17 amino acids. From germline, CDR1 is MNHEY and CDR2 SMNVEV (reference sequence).

This rearrangement joins TRBV27 to TRBJ2-7; no definite D call. Specimen: whole blood, collected in connection with sensitization to the hapten diphenylcyclopropenone (DPC). The sequence was collected from a man aged 25-45 years with alopecia areata. Some clones in this sample may be carry-over from other donors' samples. The CDR3 here is CASSLSVARLGTYEQYF. Here the CDR3 DNA reads TGTGCCAGCAGTTTATCTGTGGCCAGGTTGGGCACCTACGAGCAGTACTTC.